This TCR beta chain stems from a study of monozygotic twins with inflammatory bowel disease. Unfractionated whole blood yielded total RNA, and T cells were not sorted. An amount of 3500 ng of total RNA was used for each TCR library. TCRdb re-called the 5' RACE reads and catalogs CDR3 proteins one per entry, DNA excluded. The table lists more than 300,000 distinct CDR3 sequences. For this clonotype: Its antigen remains unidentified.

Findings of the study overall: TCRbeta diversity (inverse Simpson) was lower in IBD patients than in healthy co-twins. The sharing of clonotypes with others was lower in IBD patients than in healthy twins, especially with disease activity.

The material sequenced was blood. The clonotype originates from a human donor with ulcerative colitis or Crohn's disease, or a healthy co-twin of an affected twin (not recorded which).

CDR3 region: CSAKSVAEQYF. V and J are TRBV20-1 and TRBJ2-7. Germline values: CDR1 DFQATT, CDR2 SNEGSKA (reference sequence). The CDR3 spans 11 residues.